This T cell receptor beta chain appears in the sequencing data of a study of response to subunit inactivated influenza vaccine. Findings and caveats of the study: Every seasonal influenza vaccination brings in few new T cells, the authors suggested.

In TCRdb, the RT-PCR reads were re-called with MiXCR into one record per CDR3 protein. This table has more than 600,000 distinct CDR3 sequences, roughly 20% appearing once. The CDR3 is 14 amino acids. J gave up 7 bases and V 4 bases, and 5 bases lay outside the gene matches. Germline V gene sequence: CDR1 KGHDR, CDR2 SFDVKD. Details on this clonotype: Its antigen is currently unknown.

The origin of this receptor is a man aged 45-65 years who received an inactivated influenza vaccine. V and J are TRBV24-1 and TRBJ2-1, with 8 bases aligning to TRBD1. Here the sequenced sample was PBMCs from blood, taken 5 days after vaccination. The CDR3 nucleotides are TGTGCCACCAGTGACCCTGGACAGGGTAATGAGCAGTTCTTC. As protein: CATSDPGQGNEQFF.